The 3 T cell receptor beta chains given below trace back to one sample, sequenced in a study of T cell repertoires in cytomegalovirus infection. TCRdb used MiXCR to reprocess the reads, holding one entry per CDR3 protein. The table has 150,000 to 200,000 distinct CDR3 sequences, about 21% seen once; the top ten hold less than 3.5%. Sequenced: PBMCs. Every receptor here comes from a human donor in good health (CMV status not recorded). Some clones in this sample may be carry-over from other donors' samples.

This chain joins TRBV6-6 and TRBJ2-4, with D possibly matching TRBD1 (6 bases). V was shortened by 9 bases and J by 0 bases, with 18 bases between the two germline ends. The CDR3 contains 16 residues. The germline V gene encodes CDR1 MNHNY and CDR2 SVGAGI (reference sequence). The CDR3, as DNA: TGTGCCAGTCGATTACAGGGAGCGCTAGCCAAAAACATTCAGTACTTC. Amino acid sequence: CASRLQGALAKNIQYF.

This chain uses TRBV6-6 with TRBJ2-5, with 9 bases that match TRBD2. Germline lookup yields CDR1 MNHNY and CDR2 SVGAGI (reference sequence). J was trimmed by 5 bases and V by 7 bases; bases with no gene match: 11. The CDR3 covers 15 residues. The CDR3 nucleotides read TGTGCCAGCATGAGCCTAGCGGGAAGTCGGGAGACCCAGTACTTC. This translates into CASMSLAGSRETQYF.

As concerns this clonotype: A read error may account for a junction end that differs from germline. The chain employs TRBV19 and TRBJ2-3; the D is unclear. From germline, CDR1 is LNHDA and CDR2 SQIVND (reference sequence). This CDR3 spans 11 amino acids. The CDR3 nucleotides are TGTGCCAGTAGTACCGCCGATAAGCAGTATTTT. Protein product: CASSTADKQYF.